A selection of T cell receptor beta chains follows, all from one sample in a study of identical twins. TCRdb called the 5' RACE reads again in MiXCR, with one record for every CDR3 protein. The sample carries about 240,000 distinct CDR3 sequences, about 10% recorded once. Sequenced sample: memory T cells sorted from blood. Receptors were obtained from a man between 50 and 59 years old in good health. The CDR3 runs from the conserved cysteine through the conserved F or W. The D gene is left open where the match is weak. Expanded clones get a size class; other rows say once, few or many, or leave the size out.

V gene	J gene	D gene	clone size	CDR3 DNA	CDR3 protein
TRBV7-2	TRBJ2-7	NA	many	TGTGCCAGCAGCTTATTGCGAAGCTACGAGCAGTACTTC	CASSLLRSYEQYF
TRBV18	TRBJ2-2	NA	NA	TGTGCCAGCTCACACACAGGGATCACCGGGGAGCTGTTTTTT	CASSHTGITGELFF
TRBV11-1	TRBJ2-7	NA	few	TGTGCCAGCAGCCCAAAGACTCACGTCTACGAGCAGTACTTC	CASSPKTHVYEQYF
TRBV6-1	TRBJ2-7	TRBD2	few	TGTGCCAGCAGAATCGGGACTACTAGAAAGGGGGAGCAGTACTTC	CASRIGTTRKGEQYF
TRBV18	TRBJ2-2	NA	NA	TGTGCCAGCTCACCAAGTAGCGTGCCCACCGGGGAGCTGTTTTTT	CASSPSSVPTGELFF
TRBV20-1	TRBJ2-7	NA	NA	TGCAGTGCTAGAGACGGGATCTCCTACGAGCAGTACTTC	CSARDGISYEQYF
TRBV24-1	TRBJ2-3	NA	medium-sized	TGTGCCACCAGTGATTTGACCACAAGCAAGCAGTATTTT	CATSDLTTSKQYF
TRBV5-5	TRBJ2-1	TRBD1	many	TGTGCCAGCAGCGACAGGGTAGAGGCTTACAATGAGCAGTTCTTC	CASSDRVEAYNEQFF
TRBV19	TRBJ1-5	NA	NA	TGTGCCAGTACGGCGGTCGGCAATCAGCCCCAGCATTTT	CASTAVGNQPQHF
TRBV28	TRBJ2-7	NA	few	TGTGCCAGCGCATCGAGATTCGTAAGTCTGGCCTACGAGCAGTACTTC	CASASRFVSLAYEQYF
TRBV7-7	TRBJ2-1	NA	few	TGTGCCAGCAGCACGGGAAGGGGGAGGTATAATGAGCAGTTCTTC	CASSTGRGRYNEQFF
TRBV6-2/TRBV6-3	TRBJ1-1	NA	many	TGTGCCAGCAGTTACTCGTGGGGTGAAGCTTTCTTT	CASSYSWGEAFF
TRBV2	TRBJ1-4	NA	many	TGTGCCAGCAAGCGGGGCTTAGCTGAAAAACTGTTTTTT	CASKRGLAEKLFF
TRBV6-7	TRBJ1-6	NA	few	TGTGCCAGCAGTTCCCCGGGCAGAAGTTATTATTCACCCCTCCACTTT	CASSSPGRSYYSPLHF
TRBV25-1	TRBJ2-7	NA	many	TGTGCCAGCAGTGAATTGTCCAGGTCCTACGAGCAGTACTTC	CASSELSRSYEQYF
TRBV28	TRBJ2-7	TRBD1	few	TGTGCCAGCAGGCCACGGGACAGGGTAATTTCCGAGCAGTACTTC	CASRPRDRVISEQYF
TRBV21-1	TRBJ2-3	NA	NA	TGTGCCAGCAGCTATTACAGGGTAGGAACAGATACGCAGTATTTT	CASSYYRVGTDTQYF
TRBV27	TRBJ2-1	NA	once	TGTGCCAGCGCTCTTGACGGGGGATACAATGAGCAGTTCTTC	CASALDGGYNEQFF
TRBV4-3	TRBJ2-5	TRBD2	many	TGCGCCAGCAGCCAAGTTCTTAGCGGGAGAGGCACCCAGTACTTC	CASSQVLSGRGTQYF
TRBV6-2/TRBV6-3	TRBJ1-5	NA	NA	TGTGCCAGCAGGACAACAGGGAGGGGCAATCAGCCCCAGCATTTT	CASRTTGRGNQPQHF
TRBV12-3/TRBV12-4	TRBJ2-2	TRBD2	many	TGTGCCAGCAGTTTAGGATGGGGGGGTGCAGTCACCGGGGAGCTGTTTTTT	CASSLGWGGAVTGELFF
TRBV12-3/TRBV12-4	TRBJ2-3	NA	NA	TGTGCCAGCAGTTTAGGGCAGGCGTTAGATACGCAGTATTTT	CASSLGQALDTQYF
TRBV4-3	TRBJ2-1	NA	many	TGCGCCAGCAGCCAGGACGTAGTGTTGGGGGCCTACAATGAGCAGTTCTTC	CASSQDVVLGAYNEQFF
TRBV5-1	TRBJ2-1	TRBD2	many	TGCGCCAGCAGCTCCGGGACGTTCGGGGGGGATGAGCAGTTCTTC	CASSSGTFGGDEQFF
TRBV5-6	TRBJ2-2	TRBD1	few	TGTGCCAGCAGCTTGGCGACAGGGGGGTCGACCGGGGAGCTGTTTTTT	CASSLATGGSTGELFF
TRBV5-6	TRBJ1-2	NA	many	TGTGCCAGCAGCTCCGGGACGGAGGGCTACACCTTC	CASSSGTEGYTF
TRBV25-1	TRBJ1-2	TRBD1	NA	TGTGCCAGCGAATTTGGGACAGGGGTTGGTGGTGGCTACACCTTC	CASEFGTGVGGGYTF
TRBV2	TRBJ2-7	TRBD1	NA	TGTGCCAGCCTCCGGGACAGGGGCGAGCAGTACTTC	CASLRDRGEQYF
TRBV15	TRBJ2-2	NA	many	TGTGCCACCAGCAGAGATCTCGAACGCCCTAAGACCGGGGAGCTGTTTTTT	CATSRDLERPKTGELFF
TRBV20-1	TRBJ2-7	TRBD2	few	TGCAGTGCTAGAGATCGACTAGCGGGGCGCTACGAGCAGTACTTC	CSARDRLAGRYEQYF
TRBV5-1	TRBJ2-5	NA	many	TGCGCCAGCAGCCCAACAGGGAAAGAGACCCAGTACTTC	CASSPTGKETQYF
TRBV12-3/TRBV12-4	TRBJ2-2	NA	many	TGTGCCAGCAGTTTAGCGGGGACAATTAACACCGGGGAGCTGTTTTTT	CASSLAGTINTGELFF
TRBV18	TRBJ1-1	NA	NA	TGTGCCAGCTCACCGGAGGTGGAGTCTGAAGCTTTCTTT	CASSPEVESEAFF
TRBV5-1	TRBJ2-2	NA	few	TGCGCCAGCAGCTTGGTAAACACCGGGGAGCCGTTTTTT	CASSLVNTGEPFF
TRBV28	TRBJ2-3	TRBD2	many	TGTGCCAGCAGTTTATCTGGGCTAGCGGGAGCAGATACGCAGTATTTT	CASSLSGLAGADTQYF